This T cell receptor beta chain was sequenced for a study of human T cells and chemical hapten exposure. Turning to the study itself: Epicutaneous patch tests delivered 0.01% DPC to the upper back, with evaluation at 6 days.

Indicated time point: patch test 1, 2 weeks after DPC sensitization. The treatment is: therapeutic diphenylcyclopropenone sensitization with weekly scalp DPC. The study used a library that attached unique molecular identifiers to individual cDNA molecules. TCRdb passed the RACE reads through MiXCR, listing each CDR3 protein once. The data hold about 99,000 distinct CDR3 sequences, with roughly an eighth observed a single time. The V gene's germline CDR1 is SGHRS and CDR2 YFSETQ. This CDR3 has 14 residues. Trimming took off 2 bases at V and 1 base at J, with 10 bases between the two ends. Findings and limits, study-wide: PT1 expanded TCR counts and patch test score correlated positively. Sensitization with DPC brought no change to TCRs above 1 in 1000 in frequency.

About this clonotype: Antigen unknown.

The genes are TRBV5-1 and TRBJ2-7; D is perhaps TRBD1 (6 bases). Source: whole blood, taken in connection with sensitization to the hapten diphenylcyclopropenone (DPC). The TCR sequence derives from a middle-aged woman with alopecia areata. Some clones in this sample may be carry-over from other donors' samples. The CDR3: CASSFIRGSYEQYF. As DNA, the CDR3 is TGCGCCAGCAGCTTTATCAGGGGTTCCTACGAGCAGTACTTC.